The source of this T cell receptor beta chain is a study of cytomegalovirus exposure and HLA in healthy donors. PCR was performed using 60 Vbeta and 13 Jbeta primers. Sequenced by immunoSEQ multiplex PCR; TCRdb stores in-frame clones only, minus some. The table shows approximately 160,000 clones, with around 77% occurring only once. The CDR3 totals 14 residues. V was trimmed by 10 bases and J by 4 bases, leaving 19 bases between them. Germline CDR1 and CDR2: ENHRY and SYGVKD. Study-level findings and limits: The only immune exposure information that was available was CMV serostatus. In a later analysis, at a false discovery rate of 0.05, under 20,000 TCR beta sequences were associated with HLA alleles. Differences between HLA loci emerged in a later analysis of TCR association rates, with DRB1 most and HLA-C fewest.

This clone was observed a handful of times. Its antigen is not identified. The receptor comes from a woman in her 30s in good health and CMV-seronegative. Sequencing used PBMCs. This chain joins TRBV10-3 and TRBJ1-1, with D possibly being TRBD1 (6 bases). CDR3 bases: TGTGCCACCCAAGGGAGGGGGGGTGGCACTGAAGCTTTCTTT. It yields the protein CATQGRGGGTEAFF.